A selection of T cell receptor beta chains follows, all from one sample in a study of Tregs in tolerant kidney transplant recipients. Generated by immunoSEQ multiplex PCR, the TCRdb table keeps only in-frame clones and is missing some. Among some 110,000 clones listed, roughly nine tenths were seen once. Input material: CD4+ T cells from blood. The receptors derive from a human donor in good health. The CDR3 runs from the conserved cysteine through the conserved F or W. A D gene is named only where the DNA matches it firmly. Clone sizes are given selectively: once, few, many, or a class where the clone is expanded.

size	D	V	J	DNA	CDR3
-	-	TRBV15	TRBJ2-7	TGTGCCACCAGCAGAGAGGGACCCTCCTACGAGCAGTACTTC	CATSREGPSYEQYF
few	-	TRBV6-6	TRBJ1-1	TGTGCCAGCAGGGACGGGAACACTGAAGCTTTCTTT	CASRDGNTEAFF
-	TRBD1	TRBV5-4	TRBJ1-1	TGTGCCAGCAGCGGGATGACAGGGAAGGACACTGAAGCTTTCTTT	CASSGMTGKDTEAFF
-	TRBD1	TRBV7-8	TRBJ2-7	TGTGCCAGCAGCTTAATCGGGACAGCGGACTACGAGCAGTACTTC	CASSLIGTADYEQYF
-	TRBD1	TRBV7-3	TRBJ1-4	TGTGCCAGCAGCGCCTTGGGACAGGCTAATGAAAAACTGTTTTTT	CASSALGQANEKLFF
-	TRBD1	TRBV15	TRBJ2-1	TGTGCCACCAAGGAATCGGGACAGGGGCGCAATGAGCAGTTCTTC	CATKESGQGRNEQFF
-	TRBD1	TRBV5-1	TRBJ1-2	TGCGCCAGCAGCTTGGGACAGGGTGAGGGGTATGGCTACACCTTC	CASSLGQGEGYGYTF
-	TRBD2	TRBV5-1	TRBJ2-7	TGCGCCAGCAGGGGACTAGCGGGGGACTACGAGCAGTACTTC	CASRGLAGDYEQYF
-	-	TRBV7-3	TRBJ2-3	TGTGCCAGCAGCTTTCAGGGAGCCACAGATACGCAGTATTTT	CASSFQGATDTQYF
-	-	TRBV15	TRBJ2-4	TGTGCCACCAGCAGGCTAGCCGAGGGCAAAAACATTCAGTACTTC	CATSRLAEGKNIQYF
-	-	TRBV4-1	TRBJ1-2	TGCGCCAGCAGCCAATGGAAAAACTATGGCTACACCTTC	CASSQWKNYGYTF
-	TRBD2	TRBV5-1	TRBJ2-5	TGCGCCAGCAGCGTCGACGGGACTAGCGGGGGCTGGTCCCAGTACTTC	CASSVDGTSGGWSQYF
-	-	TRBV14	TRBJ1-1	TGTGCCAGCAGCCAGCAGAGGGGCACTGAAGCTTTCTTT	CASSQQRGTEAFF
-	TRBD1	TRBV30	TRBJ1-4	TGTGCCTGGGGCAGCGCAGGGGGCCGAAAACTGTTTTTT	CAWGSAGGRKLFF
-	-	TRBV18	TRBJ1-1	TGTGCCAGCTCACCCCGACTGAGTATGGGCAACACTGAAGCTTTCTTT	CASSPRLSMGNTEAFF
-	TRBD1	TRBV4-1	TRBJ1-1	TGCGCCAGCAGCCAAGACTCAAACAGGGGAATCACTGAAGCTTTCTTT	CASSQDSNRGITEAFF
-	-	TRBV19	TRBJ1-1	TGTGCCAGTAGTCTTCAGACAGTGAACACTGAAGCTTTCTTT	CASSLQTVNTEAFF
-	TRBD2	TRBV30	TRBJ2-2	TGTGCCTGGAGGGCCAGCGGGAAAACTACCGGGGAGCTGTTTTTT	CAWRASGKTTGELFF
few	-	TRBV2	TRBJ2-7	TGTGCCAGCAGGCCTTTACAGGGCCGGGACGAGCAGTACTTC	CASRPLQGRDEQYF
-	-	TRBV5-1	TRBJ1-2	TGCGCCAGCAGCTTGGTGCCAGGGCGCGGGAACTATGGCTACACCTTC	CASSLVPGRGNYGYTF
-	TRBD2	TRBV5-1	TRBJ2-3	TGCGCCAGCAGCGGGGCAGCGGGGGCAGATACGCAGTATTTT	CASSGAAGADTQYF
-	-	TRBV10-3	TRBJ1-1	TGTGCCATCAGTGAGTCGCCGGACGCCCGGGGGGGAGCTTTCTTT	CAISESPDARGGAFF
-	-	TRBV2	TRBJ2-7	TGTGCCAGCAGCGACAGAGCCTACGAGCAGTACTTC	CASSDRAYEQYF
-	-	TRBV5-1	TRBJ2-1	TGCGCCAGCAGCAGAATGAGCTCCTACAATGAGCAGTTCTTC	CASSRMSSYNEQFF
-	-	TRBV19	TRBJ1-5	TGTGCCAGTAGTCCCCGGACAGCGAGCAATCAGCCCCAGCATTTT	CASSPRTASNQPQHF
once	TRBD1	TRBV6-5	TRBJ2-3	TGTGCCAGCAGTTTTGGACAGGGAGGAAGCCCGGATACGCAGTATTTT	CASSFGQGGSPDTQYF
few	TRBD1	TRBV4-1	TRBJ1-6	TGCGCCAGCAGCCAAGGCGACAGGGCTAATTCACCCCTCCACTTT	CASSQGDRANSPLHF
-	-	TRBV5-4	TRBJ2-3	TGTGCCAGCAGCTTGGCCCGGGGGAATACGCAGTATTTT	CASSLARGNTQYF
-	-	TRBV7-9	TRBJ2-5	TGTGCCAGCAGCCCAGGGGGGGGGTCCGTCGGCTTTAAGGAGACCCAGTACTTC	CASSPGGGSVGFKETQYF
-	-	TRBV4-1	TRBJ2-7	TGCGCCAGCAGCCTACAGGACTCCTACGAGCAGTACTTC	CASSLQDSYEQYF
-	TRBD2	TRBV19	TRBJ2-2	TGTGCCAGTAAGCGCGGGAGGAGTTTGGCCGGGGAGCTGTTTTTT	CASKRGRSLAGELFF
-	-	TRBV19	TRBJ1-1	TGTGCCAGTAGTATAATGAAATCTGAAAGAGCTTTCTTT	CASSIMKSERAFF
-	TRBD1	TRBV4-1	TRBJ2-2	TGCGCCAGCAGCCAGTTCGACAGGGCGGCCACCGGGGAGCTGTTTTTT	CASSQFDRAATGELFF
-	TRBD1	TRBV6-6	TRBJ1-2	TGTGCCAGCAGTTTAAACAGGGGGCATTATGGCTACACCTTC	CASSLNRGHYGYTF
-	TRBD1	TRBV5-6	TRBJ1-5	TGTGCCAGCAGCCTCAGGGGGGGCGTCAATAGCAATCAGCCCCAGCATTTT	CASSLRGGVNSNQPQHF
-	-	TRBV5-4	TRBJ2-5	TGTGCCAGCAGCTTGGGTGTGGGGAGGGAGACCCAGTACTTC	CASSLGVGRETQYF
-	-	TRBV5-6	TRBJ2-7	TGTGCCAGCAGCCTAGTGGGGGCCTTCTACGAGCAGTACTTC	CASSLVGAFYEQYF
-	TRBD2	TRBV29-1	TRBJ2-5	TGCAGCGTTGTCGGGGGAGGGAAAGAGACCCAGTACTTC	CSVVGGGKETQYF
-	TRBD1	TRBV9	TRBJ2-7	TGTGCCAGCAGCGTAGAGAGGACAGGATCTCAGTACTTC	CASSVERTGSQYF
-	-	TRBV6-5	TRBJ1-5	TGTGCCAGCAGTTACCGGGGCTTGAATCAGCCCCAGCATTTT	CASSYRGLNQPQHF
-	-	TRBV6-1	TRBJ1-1	TGTGCCAGCAGATCGGGTACTGAAGCTTTCTTT	CASRSGTEAFF